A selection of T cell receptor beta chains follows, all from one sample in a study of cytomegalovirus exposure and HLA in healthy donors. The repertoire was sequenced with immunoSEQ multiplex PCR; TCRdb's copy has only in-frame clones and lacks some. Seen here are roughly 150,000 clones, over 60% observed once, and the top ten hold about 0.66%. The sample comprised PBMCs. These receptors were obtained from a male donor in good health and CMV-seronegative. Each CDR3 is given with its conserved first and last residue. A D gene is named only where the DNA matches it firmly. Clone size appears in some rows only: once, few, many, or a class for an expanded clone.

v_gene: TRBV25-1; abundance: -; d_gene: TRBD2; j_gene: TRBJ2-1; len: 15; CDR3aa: CASSESFSGGLPQFF; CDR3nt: TGTGCCAGCAGTGAATCTTTTAGCGGGGGACTCCCGCAGTTCTTC
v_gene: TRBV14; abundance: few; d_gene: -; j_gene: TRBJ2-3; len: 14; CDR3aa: CASSQGLVTDTQYF; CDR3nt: TGTGCCAGCAGCCAAGGGCTAGTCACAGATACGCAGTATTTT
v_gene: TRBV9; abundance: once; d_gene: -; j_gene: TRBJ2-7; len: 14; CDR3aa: CASSARQVTGEQYF; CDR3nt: TGTGCCAGCAGCGCCCGACAGGTAACGGGGGAGCAGTACTTC
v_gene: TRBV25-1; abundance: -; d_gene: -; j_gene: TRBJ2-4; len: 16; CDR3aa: CASSAPGQGGGNIQYF; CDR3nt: TGTGCCAGCAGTGCCCCTGGACAGGGAGGGGGAAACATTCAGTACTTC
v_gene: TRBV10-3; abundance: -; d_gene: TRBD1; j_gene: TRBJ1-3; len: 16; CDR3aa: CAISPTGVTSGNTIYF; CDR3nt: TGTGCCATCAGCCCGACAGGGGTCACCTCTGGAAACACCATATATTTT
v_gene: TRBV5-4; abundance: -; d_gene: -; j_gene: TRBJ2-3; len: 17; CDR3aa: CASSLTRAVGVTDTQYF; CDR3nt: TGTGCCAGCAGCTTGACCAGGGCCGTAGGGGTGACAGATACGCAGTATTTT
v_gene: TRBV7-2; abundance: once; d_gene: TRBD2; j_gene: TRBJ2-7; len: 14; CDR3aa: CASSHGTSGYEQYF; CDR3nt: TGTGCCAGCAGCCACGGGACTAGCGGGTACGAGCAGTACTTC
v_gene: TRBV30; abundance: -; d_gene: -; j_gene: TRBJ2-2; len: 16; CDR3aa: CAWSVRMGGVARGAVF; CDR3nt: -
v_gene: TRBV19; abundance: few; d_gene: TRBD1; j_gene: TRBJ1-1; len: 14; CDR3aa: CASSTGGYGTEAFF; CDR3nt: TGTGCCAGTAGTACAGGGGGCTATGGCACTGAAGCTTTCTTT
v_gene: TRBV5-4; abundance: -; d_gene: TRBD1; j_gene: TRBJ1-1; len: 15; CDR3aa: CASSPKTGVGTEAFF; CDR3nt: TGTGCCAGCAGCCCAAAGACAGGGGTGGGCACTGAAGCTTTCTTT
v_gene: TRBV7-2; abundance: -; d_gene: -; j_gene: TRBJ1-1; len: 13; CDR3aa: CASSAYRNTEAFF; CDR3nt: TGTGCCAGCAGCGCCTACAGGAACACTGAAGCTTTCTTT
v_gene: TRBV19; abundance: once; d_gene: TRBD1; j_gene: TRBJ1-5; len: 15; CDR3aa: CASTLGQGLGQPQHF; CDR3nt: TGTGCCAGTACCCTGGGACAGGGGTTGGGGCAGCCCCAGCATTTT
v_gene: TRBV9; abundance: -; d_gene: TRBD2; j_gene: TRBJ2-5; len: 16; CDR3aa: CASSVATSGGPGTQYF; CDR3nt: TGTGCCAGCAGCGTAGCGACTAGCGGGGGCCCGGGGACCCAGTACTTC
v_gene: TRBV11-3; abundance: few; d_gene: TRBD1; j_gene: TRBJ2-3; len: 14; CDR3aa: CASSQGQSTDTQYF; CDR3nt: TGTGCCAGCAGCCAGGGACAGTCGACAGATACGCAGTATTTT
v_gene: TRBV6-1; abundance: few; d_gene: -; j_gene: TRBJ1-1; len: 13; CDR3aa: CASSVQGDTEAFF; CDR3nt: TGTGCCAGCAGTGTCCAGGGTGACACTGAAGCTTTCTTT